Below, 21 T cell receptor beta chains from the same sample are listed, as sequenced in a study of cytomegalovirus exposure and HLA in healthy donors. The PCR used 60 Vbeta and 13 Jbeta primers. Sequenced by immunoSEQ multiplex PCR; TCRdb stores in-frame clones only, minus some. The table shows 100,000 to 150,000 clones, with roughly 72% occurring only once. Sequenced input: PBMCs. Source of these receptors: a male donor in good health and CMV-seronegative.

The chain employs TRBV4-1 and TRBJ2-7, with 11 bases identical to TRBD1. V lost 0 bases and J lost 0; bases outside the gene matches: 7. This CDR3 has 18 residues. Germline CDR1 MGHRA, CDR2 YSYEKL. Here the CDR3 reads CASSQEVLGTGGSYEQYF. The CDR3 DNA reads as TGCGCCAGCAGCCAAGAGGTTTTGGGGACAGGGGGCTCCTACGAGCAGTACTTC.

V is TRBV7-2 and J is TRBJ1-2; D not resolved. Trimming stripped 1 base from V and 4 bases from J, with 10 bases between. The CDR3 spans 14 residues. Germline CDR1 reads SGHTA; CDR2 reads FQGNSA. In nucleotides, the CDR3 is TGTGCCAGCAGCTTAGGCCCACAGACCTATGGCTACACCTTC. It codes for CASSLGPQTYGYTF.

CDR3 bases: TGTGCCAGCAGGGACAGGGGTTCGGGGACTGAAGCTTTCTTT. Residues: CASRDRGSGTEAFF. The chain recombines TRBV6-6 with TRBJ1-1, with 9 bases fitting TRBD1. The CDR3 has 14 residues. CDR1 MNHNY and CDR2 SVGAGI come from the germline V gene (reference sequence). Trimming removed 6 bases from V and 5 bases from J; junction bases left unmatched: 7.

The chain uses TRBV5-6 and TRBJ2-7, with TRBD2 identical over 8 bases. V gave up 7 bases and J gave up 0 bases; unmatched junction bases: 15. The CDR3 has 17 residues. Germline assignment: CDR1 SGHDT and CDR2 YYEEEE. CDR3 bases: TGTGCCAGCCTTGCCTCGATTACTAGCGGTTTCTCCTACGAGCAGTACTTC. Its translation: CASLASITSGFSYEQYF.

The rearrangement joins TRBV28 to TRBJ1-2; D remains ambiguous. Germline V CDR1 and CDR2: MDHEN, SYDVKM. V was pared by 6 bases and J by 7 bases, with 9 bases between. The length of the CDR3 is 11 residues. This chain's CDR3 is CASRIAAGYTF. For the CDR3, the DNA is TGTGCCAGCAGGATCGCGGCTGGCTACACCTTC.

The J gene is TRBJ1-4, the V gene TRBV10-1, with D perhaps matching TRBD1 (5 bases). The ends were cut back, 8 bases at V and 5 bases at J, with 15 bases in the middle. Germline-derived CDR1 and CDR2 are WNHNN and SYGVQD (reference sequence). The CDR3 loop spans 14 amino acids. Here the CDR3 DNA reads TGCGCCAGCCGATCGACAGAACCCAATGAAAAACTGTTTTTT. As protein: CASRSTEPNEKLFF.

The V call is TRBV7-9, the J call TRBJ2-1; the D gene is possibly TRBD1 (6 bases). V shed 3 bases and J shed 3 bases, with 15 bases lying between them. This CDR3 comprises 16 residues. Per the germline V gene, CDR1 is SEHNR and CDR2 is FQNEAQ (reference sequence). CDR3 nucleotides: TGTGCCAGCAGCTTGGGCGTCTCGGGACACTACAATGAGCAGTTCTTC. Protein: CASSLGVSGHYNEQFF.

The chain carries TRBV7-9 and TRBJ2-1; D is possibly TRBD1 (5 bases). The CDR3 has 14 residues. Germline V gene lookup returns CDR1 SEHNR and CDR2 FQNEAQ (reference sequence). V was pared by 8 bases and J by 5 bases, with 16 bases between. CDR3 nucleotides: TGTGCCAGCTCGGTGGGCAGGGTCCACAATGAGCAGTTCTTC. Protein product: CASSVGRVHNEQFF.

The chain recombines TRBV18 with TRBJ1-1, with 9 bases identical to TRBD1. V dropped 4 bases and J dropped 1; count of bases not matched to a gene: 7. The germline V gene encodes CDR1 KGHSH and CDR2 LQKENI. CDR3 length equals 16 residues. The CDR3 nucleotides read TGTGCCAGCTCACGTCCCGGGACAGGGCAGAACACTGAAGCTTTCTTT. Protein sequence: CASSRPGTGQNTEAFF.

CDR3 in amino acids: CASSPDRGPYEQYF. The DNA for the CDR3 is TGTGCCAGCAGCCCTGACAGGGGGCCCTACGAGCAGTACTTC. The chain combines TRBV4-2 with TRBJ2-7, with 10 bases that match TRBD1. This CDR3 region has 14 residues. With 4 bases clipped from V and 2 bases from J, the junction kept 2 bases outside the gene matches. Germline V CDR1 and CDR2: LGHNA, YNFKEQ.

The V call is TRBV29-1, the J call TRBJ1-1; no clear D gene. Germline assignment: CDR1 SQVTM and CDR2 ANQGSEA. The CDR3 totals 13 residues. V shed 3 bases and J shed 1 base, with 9 bases lying between them. The CDR3 DNA is TGCAGCGTTGAGTCCAGGCGGAACACTGAAGCTTTCTTT. This encodes CSVESRRNTEAFF.

The genes are TRBV5-6 and TRBJ1-2; 7 bases are shared with TRBD1. The CDR3 is 13 amino acids. With 2 bases clipped from V and 6 bases from J, the junction kept 4 bases outside the gene matches. From germline, CDR1 is SGHDT and CDR2 YYEEEE. The CDR3 protein is CASSFTGVDGYTF. In DNA, the CDR3 is TGTGCCAGCAGCTTTACAGGGGTAGATGGCTACACCTTC. Based on the CDR3 plus reference TRBV5-6 and TRBJ1-2, the full variable domain is DAGVTQSPTHLIKTRGQQVTLRCSPKSGHDTVSWYQQALGQGPQFIFQYYEEEERQRGNFPDRFSGHQFPNYSSELNVNALLLGDSALYLCASSFTGVDGYTFGSGTRLTVV.

The rearrangement links TRBV4-2 to TRBJ2-1, with a possible D match to TRBD1 (6 bases). Deletions cut 0 bases from V and 15 bases from J, with 18 bases between. The CDR3 has 14 amino acids. Germline assignment: CDR1 LGHNA and CDR2 YNFKEQ. Here the CDR3 reads CASSQDSRGPRRFF. The CDR3 coding sequence is TGTGCCAGCAGCCAAGATTCCAGGGGCCCTAGACGGTTCTTC.

CDR3 sequence: CASLGLAYETQYF. DNA for the CDR3: TGTGCCAGCCTGGGACTAGCGTATGAGACCCAGTACTTC. The V gene is TRBV6-6, the J gene TRBJ2-5; 10 bases agree with TRBD2. This CDR3 region has 13 residues. The V and J ends lost 8 bases and 5 bases, in that order; junction bases with no gene match: 5. CDR1 is MNHNY, CDR2 SVGAGI, per germline (reference sequence).

The chain couples TRBV4-2 to TRBJ2-1; possible D gene TRBD2, 6 bases. The CDR3 covers 17 residues. CDR1 and CDR2 from the germline V gene are LGHNA and YNFKEQ. V lost 1 base and J 4 bases, leaving 17 bases between the germline ends. The CDR3 region is CASSQVRRGGGYNEQFF. In DNA form, the CDR3 reads TGTGCCAGCAGCCAAGTGCGGAGGGGCGGAGGGTACAATGAGCAGTTCTTC.

The chain employs TRBV4-3 and TRBJ1-3; 9 nucleotides agree with TRBD1. CDR1 and CDR2 (germline): LGHNA, YSLEER. V lost 3 bases, J lost 2 bases, and 5 bases stayed unmatched. There are 16 residues in the CDR3. The CDR3 DNA sequence: TGCGCCAGCAGCCATTACAGGACAGGGGCTGGAAACACCATATATTTT. It codes for CASSHYRTGAGNTIYF.

V gene TRBV10-3 combines with J gene TRBJ1-3; no firm D call. Germline V CDR1 and CDR2: ENHRY, SYGVKD. The CDR3 has 14 amino acids. Trimming shortened V by 11 bases and J by 4 bases, and 18 bases separated the two germline ends. In DNA form, the CDR3 reads TGTGCCTCCAGGAGGGATTTGGGCGGAAACACCATATATTTT. Translating gives CASRRDLGGNTIYF.

V gene TRBV18 combines with J gene TRBJ2-1; no clear D. The V gene's germline CDR1 is KGHSH and CDR2 LQKENI. With 0 bases removed from V and 5 bases from J, the gap between germline ends came to 8 bases. The CDR3 is made up of 14 amino acids. The CDR3 bases are TGTGCCAGCTCACCACCGTGGCCCAACAATGAGCAGTTCTTC. Amino acids: CASSPPWPNNEQFF.

Worth noting for this clone: At one of its ends the junction is not consistent with the germline gene, which may arise from a read error. The J gene is TRBJ1-1, the V gene TRBV7-9; possibly TRBD1 for D (6 bases). The CDR3 has 13 residues. Germline CDR1 reads SEHNR; CDR2 reads FQNEAQ (reference sequence). CDR3 nucleotide sequence: TGTTCCAGCAGCTTAGGGGGGGGTACTGAAGCTTTCTTT. This translates into CSSSLGGGTEAFF.

The chain combines TRBV5-1 with TRBJ1-2; D not resolved. The CDR3 is made up of 15 amino acids. Germline CDR1 and CDR2: SGHRS and YFSETQ. Trimming took off 2 bases at V and 1 base at J, with 12 bases between the two ends. CDR3 DNA sequence: TGCGCCAGCAGCTTCACCGGGTCCCATAACTATGGCTACACCTTC. Protein: CASSFTGSHNYGYTF.

The rearrangement joins TRBV4-1 to TRBJ1-1, with D hard to call. The germline V gene has CDR1 MGHRA and CDR2 YSYEKL. Trimming took off 4 bases at V and 3 bases at J, with 9 bases between the two ends. The CDR3 runs to 13 residues. CDR3 in amino acids: CASSLKIYTEAFF. In DNA, the CDR3 is TGCGCCAGCAGCCTAAAAATCTACACTGAAGCTTTCTTT.